The 6 T cell receptor beta chains below come from one sample, sequenced in a study of blood T cell repertoires in COVID-19. Sequenced by immunoSEQ multiplex PCR; TCRdb stores in-frame clones only, minus some. Of around 150,000 clones listed, approximately 90% are singletons. The sequenced sample consisted of peripheral blood. All receptors come from a man aged 25 to 40 with COVID-19, enrolled during active disease.

The J gene is TRBJ2-7, the V gene TRBV5-1; 7 bases line up with TRBD2. CDR1 and CDR2 (germline): SGHRS, YFSETQ. Trimming removed 4 bases from V and 0 bases from J; junction bases left unmatched: 7. There are 15 residues in the CDR3. The CDR3 bases are TGCGCCAGCAGCCCCCAGGGCGGGGGCTCCTACGAGCAGTACTTC. It encodes CASSPQGGGSYEQYF.

The chain recombines TRBV7-9 with TRBJ2-1; possible D gene TRBD2, 6 bases. CDR1 SEHNR and CDR2 FQNEAQ come from the germline V gene (reference sequence). This CDR3 spans 16 amino acids. Trimming took 2 bases from V and 9 from J, leaving 20 bases between them. The CDR3 spells CASSLRRDRTFGEQFF. For the CDR3, the DNA is TGTGCCAGCAGCTTACGGAGGGATCGGACTTTTGGTGAGCAGTTCTTC.

The chain has TRBV5-5 and TRBJ2-1; 12 bases match TRBD2. Germline-derived CDR1 and CDR2 are SGHKS and YYEKEE (reference sequence). CDR3 length: 17 residues. Losses at the gene ends were 4 bases for V and 8 bases for J; bases not matched to a gene: 13. The CDR3 sequence: CASSAKRASGGAYEQFF. CDR3 nucleotides: TGTGCCAGCAGCGCGAAGCGGGCTAGCGGGGGGGCCTATGAGCAGTTCTTC. The variable domain in full, completed from reference TRBV5-5 and TRBJ2-1, reads DAGVTQSPTHLIKTRGQQVTLRCSPISGHKSVSWYQQVLGQGPQFIFQYYEKEERGRGNFPDRFSARQFPNYSSELNVNALLLGDSALYLCASSAKRASGGAYEQFFGPGTRLTVL.

The chain combines TRBV6-5 with TRBJ1-2, with D possibly being TRBD1 (5 bases). The CDR3 covers 16 residues. With 0 bases removed from V and 6 bases from J, the gap between germline ends came to 17 bases. Germline assignment: CDR1 MNHEY and CDR2 SVGAGI. CDR3 amino acids: CASSYSKRNPGDGYTF. DNA of the CDR3: TGTGCCAGCAGTTACTCGAAACGAAACCCGGGGGATGGCTACACCTTC.

The chain carries TRBV7-2 and TRBJ1-2; 7 bases are a match to TRBD1. This CDR3 contains 15 residues. Per the germline V gene, CDR1 is SGHTA and CDR2 is FQGNSA. Unmatched junction bases numbered 13, after V lost 5 bases and J lost 7 bases. The CDR3 nucleotides are TGTGCCAGCAGCCAGACGCGACAGGGAGTAAGTGGCTACACCTTC. Translating gives CASSQTRQGVSGYTF.

The chain recombines TRBV28 with TRBJ1-1, with a possible D match to TRBD1 (6 bases). CDR3 length: 17 residues. Trimming removed 6 bases from V and 0 bases from J, with 20 bases in between. Germline lookup yields CDR1 MDHEN and CDR2 SYDVKM. The CDR3 reads CASRFEGDLIMNTEAFF. For the CDR3, the DNA is TGTGCCAGCAGGTTTGAGGGGGACCTTATTATGAACACTGAAGCTTTCTTT.